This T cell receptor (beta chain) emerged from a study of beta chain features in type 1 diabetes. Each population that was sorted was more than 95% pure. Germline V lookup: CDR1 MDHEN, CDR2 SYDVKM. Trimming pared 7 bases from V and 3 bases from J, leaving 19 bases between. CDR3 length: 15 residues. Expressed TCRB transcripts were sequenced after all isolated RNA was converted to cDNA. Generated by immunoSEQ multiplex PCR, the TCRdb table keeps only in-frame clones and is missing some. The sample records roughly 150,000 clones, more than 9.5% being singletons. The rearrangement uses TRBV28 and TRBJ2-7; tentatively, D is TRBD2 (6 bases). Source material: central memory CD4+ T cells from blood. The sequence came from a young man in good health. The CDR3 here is CASTRQGGSNYEQYF. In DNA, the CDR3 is TGTGCCAGCACCCGACAAGGAGGGTCCAACTACGAGCAGTACTTC.